This is a list of T cell receptor beta chains from one sample in a study of T cell responses to AZD1222 COVID-19 vaccine. TCRdb's copy holds only in-frame clones and misses some; the assay was immunoSEQ multiplex PCR. Among 95,000 to 150,000 clones listed, roughly 87% were seen once. The specimen comprised peripheral blood, sampled 28 days after the second AZD1222 dose. The receptor source for this set is an adult who received the AZD1222 COVID-19 vaccine. CDR3s include the opening cysteine and the closing phenylalanine or tryptophan. D genes are given only for firm matches. The size entry is marked missing in some rows and otherwise reads once, few, many or a size class.

size | J | V | D | CDR3 | DNA
NA | TRBJ2-7 | TRBV6-2/TRBV6-3 | NA | CASSTTRESEQYF | TGTGCCAGCAGCACCACCAGGGAGAGCGAGCAGTACTTC
NA | TRBJ2-3 | TRBV6-6 | NA | CASSSPPDGADTQYF | TGTGCCAGCAGTTCCCCGCCAGACGGGGCAGATACGCAGTATTTT
NA | TRBJ2-6 | TRBV7-3 | NA | CASSLIASGANVLTF | TGTGCCAGCAGCTTAATTGCCTCTGGGGCCAACGTCCTGACTTTC
NA | TRBJ2-2 | TRBV6-1 | NA | CASSEIGARQLTGELFF | TGTGCCAGCAGTGAAATAGGAGCACGGCAACTAACCGGGGAGCTGTTTTTT
NA | TRBJ2-2 | TRBV18 | TRBD2 | CASSNSGTRGTGELFF | TGTGCCAGCTCAAACAGCGGGACTAGGGGCACCGGGGAGCTGTTTTTT
NA | TRBJ1-1 | TRBV19 | TRBD1 | CASSLGGQRGKDEAFF | TGTGCCAGTAGTTTAGGGGGCCAACGGGGAAAGGATGAAGCTTTCTTT
few | TRBJ1-1 | TRBV6-5 | NA | CASRGGTDRGVAFF | TGTGCCAGCAGGGGCGGGACCGACCGGGGTGTAGCTTTCTTT
NA | TRBJ1-3 | TRBV19 | NA | CASSPTDHSGNTIYF | TGTGCCAGTAGTCCGACCGATCACTCTGGAAACACCATATATTTT
NA | TRBJ2-2 | TRBV6-2/TRBV6-3 | TRBD1 | CASSFPVGQGRSANTGELFF | TGTGCCAGCAGTTTCCCGGTGGGACAGGGAAGGAGCGCGAACACCGGGGAGCTGTTTTTT
NA | TRBJ1-5 | TRBV19 | NA | CASSLASLGNQPQHF | TGTGCCAGTAGCTTGGCAAGCCTAGGCAATCAGCCCCAGCATTTT
NA | TRBJ2-7 | TRBV14 | TRBD2 | CASSQDTFSLAGDYEQYF | TGTGCCAGCAGCCAAGATACTTTCTCGCTAGCGGGGGACTACGAGCAGTACTTC
NA | TRBJ1-2 | TRBV7-8 | NA | CASSLSSTGSNYGYTF | TGTGCCAGCAGCTTATCTTCGACAGGCTCCAATTATGGCTACACCTTC
NA | TRBJ2-7 | TRBV19 | TRBD1 | CASSIGTGAFYEQYF | TGTGCCAGTAGTATAGGGACAGGAGCTTTCTACGAGCAGTACTTC
once | TRBJ2-5 | TRBV11-3 | NA | CASSLGAGSQETQYF | TGTGCCAGCAGCTTAGGGGCAGGGAGCCAAGAGACCCAGTACTTC
NA | TRBJ2-7 | TRBV5-1 | TRBD1 | CASSFRDSNYEQYF | TGCGCCAGCAGCTTCCGGGACAGTAACTACGAGCAGTACTTC
NA | TRBJ1-1 | TRBV3-1/TRBV3-2 | NA | CASSRTGNTEAFF | TGTGCCAGCAGCCGCACAGGGAACACTGAAGCTTTCTTT
NA | TRBJ1-1 | TRBV29-1 | NA | CSVEDYRKSTEAFF | TGCAGCGTTGAAGACTACAGGAAGTCCACTGAAGCTTTCTTT
once | TRBJ1-4 | TRBV5-5 | NA | CASSQIGSRGRKGEKLFF | TGTGCCAGCAGCCAAATAGGATCTAGGGGACGTAAAGGTGAAAAACTGTTTTTT
few | TRBJ2-1 | TRBV18 | NA | CASSLSLVGWEQFF | TGTGCCAGCTCACTTTCCCTCGTGGGATGGGAGCAGTTCTTC
NA | TRBJ1-1 | TRBV5-4 | NA | CASSPRQVSNTEAFF | TGTGCCAGCAGCCCGAGACAGGTCTCAAACACTGAAGCTTTCTTT
NA | TRBJ2-5 | TRBV13 | NA | CASSSSRVSKETQYF | TGTGCCAGCAGCTCAAGCAGGGTGTCAAAGGAGACCCAGTACTTC
NA | TRBJ1-5 | TRBV7-2 | NA | CASSSWPMIGNQPQHF | TGTGCCAGCAGCTCCTGGCCTATGATCGGAAATCAGCCCCAGCATTTT
NA | TRBJ2-7 | TRBV4-3 | TRBD2 | CASSQVGRGSEQYF | TGCGCCAGCAGCCAAGTTGGGCGGGGGAGCGAGCAGTACTTC
NA | TRBJ1-1 | TRBV6-2/TRBV6-3 | NA | CASSYSNTEAFF | TGTGCCAGCAGTTACTCGAACACTGAAGCTTTCTTT
once | TRBJ2-2 | TRBV25-1 | NA | CASTREYTGELFF | TGTGCCAGCACCAGAGAGTACACCGGGGAGCTGTTTTTT
NA | TRBJ2-2 | TRBV2 | NA | CASRNTNTGELFF | TGTGCCAGCCGGAACACGAACACCGGGGAGCTGTTTTTT
NA | TRBJ1-1 | TRBV7-9 | NA | CASSSDLGTRITGNTEAFF | TGTGCCAGCAGCTCAGATCTGGGCACAAGGATCACGGGCAACACTGAAGCTTTCTTT
NA | TRBJ1-6 | TRBV9 | NA | CASSVERRTYNSPLHF | TGTGCCAGCAGCGTAGAACGGCGAACCTATAATTCACCCCTCCACTTT
NA | TRBJ2-1 | TRBV29-1 | TRBD2 | CSVAITGGDNEQFF | TGCAGCGTTGCGATCACGGGGGGGGACAATGAGCAGTTCTTC
NA | TRBJ1-5 | TRBV30 | NA | CAWSGPGGPQHF | TGTGCCTGGAGCGGCCCAGGCGGGCCCCAGCATTTT
NA | TRBJ1-6 | TRBV28 | TRBD1 | CASSVRQGKRSPLHF | TGTGCCAGCAGTGTGCGACAGGGGAAGCGTTCACCCCTCCACTTT
NA | TRBJ1-4 | TRBV4-1 | NA | CASSQLVNEKLFF | TGCGCCAGCAGCCAACTGGTTAATGAAAAACTGTTTTTT
NA | TRBJ1-1 | TRBV11-3 | NA | CASSLGGDTEAFF | TGTGCCAGCAGCCTGGGGGGGGACACTGAAGCTTTCTTT
NA | TRBJ1-3 | TRBV11-2 | NA | CASSLNGISGNTIYF | TGTGCCAGCAGCTTAAACGGGATCTCTGGAAACACCATATATTTT
NA | TRBJ2-1 | TRBV19 | TRBD1 | CASSMGQDEQFF | TGTGCCAGTAGTATGGGACAGGATGAGCAGTTCTTC
NA | TRBJ2-2 | TRBV6-2/TRBV6-3 | NA | CASSYSISNTGELFF | TGTGCCAGCAGTTACTCGATTTCGAACACCGGGGAGCTGTTTTTT
NA | TRBJ1-1 | TRBV27 | TRBD1 | CASSVSLGTGGNTEAFF | TGTGCCAGCAGTGTATCTCTCGGGACAGGGGGGAACACTGAAGCTTTCTTT
few | TRBJ1-3 | TRBV9 | NA | CASSVGAGSGNTIYF | TGTGCCAGCAGCGTAGGGGCAGGGTCTGGAAACACCATATATTTT
NA | TRBJ1-1 | TRBV4-3 | NA | CASSQITGSANTEAFF | TGCGCCAGCAGCCAGATAACAGGGTCGGCCAACACTGAAGCTTTCTTT
NA | TRBJ1-1 | TRBV6-2/TRBV6-3 | TRBD1 | CASSPRDRGPEAFF | TGTGCCAGCAGCCCCCGGGACAGGGGCCCTGAAGCTTTCTTT
NA | TRBJ1-4 | TRBV7-8 | TRBD1 | CASSPAGTGEKLFF | TGTGCCAGCAGCCCAGCGGGGACAGGTGAAAAACTGTTTTTT
NA | TRBJ2-1 | TRBV9 | NA | CASSVDAGLYNEQFF | TGTGCCAGCAGCGTAGACGCGGGGCTATACAATGAGCAGTTCTTC
few | TRBJ2-3 | TRBV7-9 | NA | CASSFLGATDTQYF | TGTGCCAGCAGCTTTCTAGGAGCAACAGATACGCAGTATTTT
once | TRBJ2-7 | TRBV6-5 | TRBD1 | CASREDRGHEQYF | TGTGCCAGCAGGGAGGACAGGGGCCACGAGCAGTACTTC
NA | TRBJ2-2 | TRBV28 | NA | CASSFQNTGELFF | TGTGCCAGCAGTTTTCAGAACACCGGGGAGCTGTTTTTT
few | TRBJ1-2 | TRBV2 | TRBD1 | CASTTDREKESNYGYTF | TGTGCCAGCACTACCGACAGGGAAAAGGAATCCAACTATGGCTACACCTTC
NA | TRBJ2-7 | TRBV4-2 | NA | CASSQPDKEQYF | TGTGCCAGCAGCCAGCCCGACAAAGAGCAGTACTTC
NA | TRBJ2-5 | TRBV11-3 | TRBD2 | CASSIGTSGGEETQYF | TGTGCCAGCAGCATTGGGACTAGCGGGGGGGAGGAGACCCAGTACTTC
NA | TRBJ2-7 | TRBV5-6 | TRBD1 | CASSRDRTSYEQYF | TGTGCCAGCAGTCGGGACAGGACGTCCTACGAGCAGTACTTC
NA | TRBJ2-7 | TRBV19 | NA | CASSMGPRDIGYEQYF | TGTGCCAGTAGTATGGGGCCGAGGGACATCGGATACGAGCAGTACTTC